This passage covers 5 T cell receptor beta chains from one sample sequenced in a study of Graves' ophthalmopathy and Graves' hyperthyroidism. The authors amplified TCR beta CDR3 regions from RNA transcripts. Investigators did first-round RT-PCR with HTBI primers, then second-round multiplex PCR. TCRdb reanalysed the multiplex PCR reads using MiXCR and keeps one entry per CDR3 protein. The sample includes over 200,000 distinct CDR3 sequences, about 32% of them seen just once. Sequencing used peripheral blood. All receptors come from a man aged 45-60 years with Graves' ophthalmopathy.

The chain recombines TRBV6-2 or TRBV6-3 with TRBJ2-7; 9 positions agree with TRBD2. Trimming took 6 bases from V and 6 from J; bases not matched to a gene: 12. CDR1 is MNHEY and CDR2 is SVGEGT in the germline V gene. This CDR3 has 15 residues. CDR3 residues: CASSFPLAGDFEQYF. The CDR3 DNA sequence: TGTGCCAGCAGCTTTCCCTTAGCGGGAGATTTCGAGCAGTACTTC.

The chain couples TRBV29-1 to TRBJ1-2; D call uncertain. CDR1 is SQVTM, CDR2 ANQGSEA, per germline. The CDR3 runs 15 residues. For the CDR3, the DNA is TGCGCCAGCAGCCAAGATTCATCAGTTAACTATGGCTACACCTTC. Amino acid sequence: CASSQDSSVNYGYTF.

V gene TRBV19 combines with J gene TRBJ1-2; 8 nucleotides line up with TRBD1. CDR1 and CDR2 (germline): LNHDA, SQIVND (reference sequence). CDR3 length: 14 residues. Trimming removed 5 bases from V and 3 bases from J; junction bases left unmatched: 5. The CDR3 DNA sequence: TGTGCCAGTAGTGAGGAGACAGGGGACTATGGCTACACCTTC. It is translated as CASSEETGDYGYTF.

V gene TRBV7-2 combines with J gene TRBJ2-5, with D perhaps TRBD1 or TRBD2 (5 bases each). Per germline, CDR1 SGHTA and CDR2 FQGNSA. The CDR3 extends over 15 amino acids. V was pared by 3 bases and J by 0 bases, with 11 bases between. In DNA form, the CDR3 reads TGTGCCAGCAGCTTGGGGGTTGGGGACCAAGAGACCCAGTACTTC. Translating it yields CASSLGVGDQETQYF.

Ten or more counts support this clonotype. The rearrangement joins TRBV4-3 to TRBJ2-7; 7 nucleotides align to TRBD1. Germline CDR1 and CDR2: LGHNA and YSLEER. The CDR3 extends over 14 amino acids. V lost 0 bases and J lost 7; bases outside the gene matches: 6. CDR3 bases: TGCGCCAGCAGCCAAGATGAGGGGGCGGGTGAGCAGTACTTC. Its translation is CASSQDEGAGEQYF.